This T cell receptor (beta chain) is from a study of T cells in Graves' hyperthyroidism and ophthalmopathy (dated by TCRdb to between 2018 and 2020). For the wider study: Peripheral blood was collected at initial diagnosis, before any treatment. The 95 to 100 discovery patients were randomly divided into training and test sets at a 7:3 ratio. Following sampling, methimazole starting at 30 mg daily was given to hyperthyroidism patients, and high-dose intravenous methylprednisolone was given to ophthalmopathy patients. The paper describes TCR Vbeta CDR3 sequencing of around 140 peripheral blood samples, made up of some 42 ophthalmopathy patients, around 78 hyperthyroidism patients and about 17 progressor patients. To identify distinguishing TCR V-J signatures, a discovery cohort of around 100 patients was used, comprising fewer than 45 with Graves' ophthalmopathy and around 57 with stable Graves' hyperthyroidism. Prospective prediction of ophthalmopathy was tested in an independent validation cohort consisting of 18 to 20 hyperthyroidism patients and about 17 patients who later progressed to ophthalmopathy. The study also compared thyroid tissue and blood T-cell repertoires from about six Graves' hyperthyroidism patients.

Stable Graves' hyperthyroidism was defined as the absence of progression to ophthalmopathy over 18 months of follow-up. Hyperthyroidism patients were newly diagnosed, had a disease duration of under 2 months, and were aged 18 to 65 years. Patients with uncontrolled infections, other autoimmune diseases, pregnancy or lactation were excluded. Clinical symptoms, serum thyroxine and TRAb, thyroid ultrasound, and orbital computed tomography formed the basis for the diagnoses. Ficoll-Paque density gradient centrifugation was used to isolate PBMCs from about 10 ml of fresh peripheral blood. Total RNA was extracted using Trizol reagent, and RNA quality was assessed on an Agilent 2100 Bioanalyzer. Spanning cysteine to phenylalanine, the CDR3 consists of 18 amino acids. The kept DNA is CDR3 alone, 54 bases in frame from the first base. The V end gives up 1 base and the J end 2 bases, leaving 8 bases in the junction not matched to a gene.

Comment on this clonotype: Its antigen target is currently unknown. No base quality values were provided; no much bigger clone lies one nucleotide off.

Broader findings and caveats from the paper: During validation, the model predicted progression to ophthalmopathy a median of around 6 months ahead of onset, with around 71% sensitivity and less than 85% specificity. A 13 V-J signature model separated ophthalmopathy from stable hyperthyroidism, with about 88% sensitivity and roughly 82% specificity in cross-validation and 80%/75% in testing. Most expanded thyroid clonotypes (frequency above 0.001) were also detected in blood, suggesting blood repertoires may reflect thyroid immune responses. Sample size was not statistically predetermined, and blinding of investigators to group allocation was not performed.

The TCR beta CDR3 regions were amplified from the RNA transcripts. For the first round of RT-PCR on the TCR CDR3, the HTBI primer set was used together with the Qiagen OneStep RT-PCR kit. Libraries were constructed in a second round of multiplex PCR, after which size selection and purification were carried out. Sequencing of the libraries was done on an Illumina HiSeq2000 using paired-end 100 bp reads. Turning to the authors' computational methods: SOAPnuke was used to process the raw data, removing reads that contained adapters or uncalled bases, had a mean Phred below 15, or lacked an exact match to the constant primer or identifier. High-quality paired reads were merged using COPE v1.2.5, and each unique nucleotide sequence was defined as a clonotype. MiTCR v1.1 was used to align clonotypes to the IMGT TRBV, TRBD and TRBJ reference segments. The analysis included only V-J combinations with a frequency above 0.0001, which together covered 99.2% of the repertoires. A TCS score was defined as the ratio of F50 (clonal expansion) to E x V (chaos), with BLOSUM62-based TCRdist applied between CDR3 peptides within each V-J. Welch's t-statistics and random forest reduced several hundred V-J features to 10 to 15, which were used in a naive Bayes classifier (R e1071). TCRdb itself trimmed the public reads at Q25 with fastp, ran MiXCR and retained productive beta chains. Rows merge per CDR3 protein into single entries with the most common DNA and genes. For this entry, the V and J calls and clone size follow TCRdb and not the study's own pipeline. Counted in this sample were 350,000 or so distinct CDR3 sequences; roughly a fifth of them appeared once. The ten largest make up about 50% of the sample.

The TCR comes from a woman aged 45 to 65 with Graves' hyperthyroidism. Recombination joined TRBV12-3 or TRBV12-4 with TRBJ2-2, and 9 junction bases match TRBD1. The sequencing sample was made of blood. CDR3 region: CASSLGIRTGENTGELFF. The bases read TGTGCCAGCAGTTTAGGTATCCGGACAGGGGAAAACACCGGGGAGCTGTTTTTT.